Below, 32 T cell receptor beta chains from the same sample are listed, as sequenced in a study of T cells in women clearing cervical HPV infection. Clones were read by immunoSEQ multiplex PCR, and TCRdb kept only the in-frame ones, dropping some. The sample totals about 39,000 clones. The sample consisted of blood buffy coat. These receptors came from a woman aged 18-69 years with a cervical HPV16 infection that either progressed to CIN3+ or cleared (not recorded which).

With respect to this clone: One end of the junction does not line up with germline, which may come from a read error. From the germline J gene comes the end of the CDR3, since the read stops 3 residues before it. The chain carries TRBV4-2 and TRBJ2-7; D possibly corresponds to TRBD1 (5 bases). There are 15 residues in the CDR3. Germline assignment: CDR1 LGHNA and CDR2 YNFKEQ. The part of the CDR3 DNA that was read is TGCGCCAGCAGCCAAGGGGCAGAGTTTAGGTACGAG. Translation: CASSQGAEFRYE. The entire CDR3 protein is CASSQGAEFRYEQYF.

The CDR3 spells CSVPGQGLGIQYF. The CDR3 DNA, read in part, is TGCAGTGTTCCGGGACAGGGGTTGGGCATT. V and J are TRBV20-1 and TRBJ2-4; 10 bases fit TRBD1. The read ends 3 residues shy of where the CDR3 ends; the end is completed using the germline J gene. The V segment lost 7 bases and the J segment 9 bases; nucleotides outside the gene matches: 9. Germline V gene lookup returns CDR1 DFQATT and CDR2 SNEGSKA (reference sequence). The CDR3 is made up of 13 amino acids.

Note on this clone: The read finishes 3 residues shy of the CDR3 end, and the germline J gene is used to complete it. The V call is TRBV7-9, the J call TRBJ1-2; a weak D match, TRBD1 (6 bases). In germline, CDR1 is SEHNR, CDR2 FQNEAQ (reference sequence). The CDR3 is made up of 14 amino acids. CDR3 loop: CASSISGDTDTYTF. CDR3 DNA, as far as it was read: TGTGCCAGCAGCATCAGCGGGGACACAGATACC.

With respect to this clone: Read data end 3 residues before the CDR3 end; the end is taken from the germline J gene. V is TRBV5-8 and J is TRBJ2-2, with 9 nucleotides matching TRBD1. The germline gives CDR1 SGHTS, CDR2 YDEGEE. After removal of 2 bases from V and 4 bases from J, the junction contained 3 bases not matched to a gene. This CDR3 is 15 amino acids long. The part of the CDR3 DNA that was read is TGTGCCAGCAGCTTCCCGGACAGGGGCACCGGGGAG. Translating gives CASSFPDRGTGE. The CDR3, in full, reads CASSFPDRGTGELFF.

In regard to this clone: Read data end 3 residues before the CDR3 end; the end is taken from the germline J gene. This chain links TRBV19 with TRBJ2-7, with D perhaps TRBD1 (6 bases). The length of the CDR3 is 13 residues. V gave up 3 bases and J gave up 3 bases, with 9 bases separating them. Germline V CDR1 and CDR2: LNHDA, SQIVND (reference sequence). This CDR3 is CASSILQGYEQYF. The part of the CDR3 DNA that was read is TGTGCCAGTAGTATCCTACAGGGCTACGAG. Full variable domain (outside the CDR3, taken from reference TRBV19 and TRBJ2-7): DGGITQSPKYLFRKEGQNVTLSCEQNLNHDAMYWYRQDPGQGLRLIYYSQIVNDFQKGDIAEGYSVSREKKESFPLTVTSAQKNPTAFYLCASSILQGYEQYFGPGTRLTVT.

To note about this clone: The read terminates 3 residues before the CDR3 end, so the remaining end is supplied by the germline J gene. The rearrangement uses TRBV7-2 and TRBJ1-2, with D possibly matching TRBD1 (5 bases). This CDR3 has 13 amino acids. Per germline, CDR1 SGHTA and CDR2 FQGNSA. CDR3 DNA (partial): TGTGCCAGCAGCTTCGGACCCGCGGGGGAC. Translation: CASSFGPAGD. The entire CDR3 is CASSFGPAGDYTF.

Comment on this clone: The read gets to within 3 residues of the CDR3 end, and the germline J gene fills in the rest. The chain combines TRBV28 with TRBJ2-7; no definite D call. Germline values: CDR1 MDHEN, CDR2 SYDVKM. Trimming removed 2 bases from V and 4 bases from J, with 12 bases in between. The CDR3 contains 14 residues. The CDR3 bases that were read are TGTGCCAGCAGTTTAGCACTAAGGATTTACGAG. Its translation is CASSLALRIYE. The complete CDR3 protein is CASSLALRIYEQYF.

Concerning this clone: With the read ending 3 residues before the CDR3 end, the germline J gene is used to fill in that end. The V and J genes are TRBV20-1 and TRBJ2-4, with a possible D match to TRBD1 (6 bases). V lost 6 bases and J lost 0, with 15 bases in between. Germline CDR1 reads DFQATT; CDR2 reads SNEGSKA (reference sequence). The CDR3 is made up of 15 amino acids. The CDR3 DNA, read in part, is TGCAGTGCAAAGGACAGTCTTTTAGCCAAAAACATT. Translation gives CSAKDSLLAKNI. The whole CDR3 reads CSAKDSLLAKNIQYF.

Turning to this clone: The read comes to an end 3 residues before the CDR3 does, leaving the germline J gene to fill in the end. The rearrangement links TRBV29-1 to TRBJ2-5, with 8 bases that match TRBD1. The V and J ends lost 4 bases and 5 bases, in that order; junction bases with no gene match: 6. The CDR3 totals 13 residues. CDR1 is SQVTM and CDR2 is ANQGSEA in the germline V gene. The sequenced CDR3 bases are TGCAGCGTTGGTCCAGGGGGCGGGGAGACC. Amino acid sequence: CSVGPGGGET. The whole CDR3 is CSVGPGGGETQYF.

Remarks on this clone: The sequenced fragment ends 3 residues before the CDR3 boundary, so the rest is inferred from the germline J gene. J is TRBJ2-3 and V is TRBV2, with D perhaps TRBD1 (6 bases). Germline CDR1 is SNHLY and CDR2 is FYNNEI. V dropped 3 bases and J dropped 8 bases, with 18 bases sitting between them. This CDR3 region has 15 residues. Partial CDR3 DNA: TGTGCCAGCAGTGATTCTGAGGGGGTGGTGGGTACG. As protein: CASSDSEGVVGT. The full CDR3 sequence reads CASSDSEGVVGTQYF.

About this clone: The read halts 3 residues ahead of the CDR3 end, with the missing end drawn from the germline J gene. The chain couples TRBV6-1 to TRBJ2-4; weak D call: TRBD1 (7 bases). Germline V gives CDR1 MNHNS, CDR2 SASEGT. CDR3 length: 16 amino acids. The sequenced part of the CDR3 DNA is TGTGCCAGCAGTGATAGGGGAGGCAGGGGGACTTATGCT. Residues: CASSDRGGRGTYA. Given in full, the CDR3 is CASSDRGGRGTYAQYF.

On this clone: The DNA ends 3 residues before the CDR3 does, and the rest of the CDR3 is filled in from the germline J gene. V usage is TRBV19 and J usage is TRBJ1-2; 9 nucleotides line up with TRBD1. CDR1 is LNHDA, CDR2 SQIVND, per germline (reference sequence). The CDR3 consists of 13 residues. The CDR3 DNA, read in part, is TGTGCCAGTAGGCTGACAGGGGGTAACGAC. Residues: CASRLTGGND. The entire CDR3 is CASRLTGGNDYTF. Combining the CDR3 with reference TRBV19 and TRBJ1-2 gives the whole variable domain DGGITQSPKYLFRKEGQNVTLSCEQNLNHDAMYWYRQDPGQGLRLIYYSQIVNDFQKGDIAEGYSVSREKKESFPLTVTSAQKNPTAFYLCASRLTGGNDYTFGSGTRLTVV.

Worth noting for this clone: Read coverage stops 3 residues before the CDR3 terminus; the germline J gene supplies the remainder. The V call is TRBV30, the J call TRBJ1-1; D is unresolved. Germline V gives CDR1 GTSNPN, CDR2 SVGIG (reference sequence). The CDR3 is 15 amino acids. Trimming removed 8 bases at V and 3 bases at J, with 22 bases between. CDR3 sequence reads: CAGSRLEGWDTEAFF. The covered CDR3 bases are TGTGCCGGATCTCGTCTTGAAGGGTGGGACACTGAA. Combining the CDR3 with reference TRBV30 and TRBJ1-1 gives the whole variable domain SQTIHQWPATLVQPVGSPLSLECTVEGTSNPNLYWYRQAAGRGLQLLFYSVGIGQISSEVPQNLSASRPQDRQFILSSKKLLLSDSGFYLCAGSRLEGWDTEAFFGQGTRLTVV.

CDR3 DNA, as far as it was read: TGCAGTGCTAGAGATTCGGATCAGGGGGGCTGGGAGACC. Translation: CSARDSDQGGWET. The full CDR3 protein reads CSARDSDQGGWETQYF. The J gene is TRBJ2-5, the V gene TRBV20-1; tentatively, D is TRBD1 (7 bases). The read gets to within 3 residues of the CDR3 end, and the germline J gene fills in the rest. The CDR3 is 16 amino acids. Trimming cost V 0 bases and J 5 bases, with 19 bases left between them. Germline V gene lookup returns CDR1 DFQATT and CDR2 SNEGSKA (reference sequence).

With respect to this clone: Read data end 3 residues before the CDR3 end; the end is taken from the germline J gene. The chain combines TRBV5-4 with TRBJ2-5; the match to TRBD2 covers 7 bases. With 0 bases clipped from V and 2 bases from J, the junction kept 4 bases outside the gene matches. The CDR3 has 15 residues. The V gene's germline CDR1 is SGHNT and CDR2 YYREEE (reference sequence). CDR3 in amino acids: CASSLAAGTQETQYF. The CDR3 bases that were read are TGTGCCAGCAGCTTGGCAGCGGGGACGCAAGAGACC.

With regard to this clone: The read ends 3 residues shy of where the CDR3 ends; the end is completed using the germline J gene. This chain links TRBV19 with TRBJ2-7, with 7 bases matching TRBD2. The CDR3 loop spans 14 amino acids. Germline V gene lookup returns CDR1 LNHDA and CDR2 SQIVND (reference sequence). Trimming took 6 bases from V and 3 from J; bases not matched to a gene: 8. This chain's CDR3 is CASRASGANYEQYF. CDR3 bases read: TGTGCCAGTAGGGCGAGCGGGGCGAACTACGAG.

Notes on this clone: The DNA ends 3 residues before the CDR3 does, and the rest of the CDR3 is filled in from the germline J gene. The chain joins TRBV19 to TRBJ1-6, with D possibly being TRBD1 (6 bases). The CDR3 loop spans 19 amino acids. V lost 5 bases, J lost 10 bases, and 30 bases lay in between. The germline gives CDR1 LNHDA, CDR2 SQIVND (reference sequence). CDR3 in amino acids: CASSPIGRTGFSGGSPLHF. The DNA read from the CDR3 is TGTGCCAGTAGTCCGATAGGGAGAACAGGGTTCAGCGGTGGATCACCC.

In the case of this clone: The CDR3 is cut off 3 residues early in the read; its end comes from the germline J gene. J is TRBJ2-5 and V is TRBV4-2; 10 bases line up with TRBD2. Per germline, CDR1 LGHNA and CDR2 YNFKEQ. There are 19 residues in the CDR3. V was clipped by 4 bases and J by 3 bases; unmatched bases: 17. The sequenced part of the CDR3 DNA is TGTGCCAGCAGCCTGCTGGGGGTACTGAGCGGGGGGGCTGAAGAGACC. Amino acids: CASSLLGVLSGGAEET. The full CDR3 protein reads CASSLLGVLSGGAEETQYF.

About this clone itself: The CDR3 end lies 3 residues beyond the end of the read and is filled in from the germline J gene. This chain joins TRBV6-2 or TRBV6-3 and TRBJ1-6; no clear D. The CDR3 totals 14 residues. V was shortened by 5 bases and J by 9 bases, with 14 bases between the two germline ends. Germline loops: CDR1 MNHEY, CDR2 SVGEGT. The covered CDR3 bases are TGTGCCAGCAGTGCCAGAGTGAACAGTTCACCC. Residues: CASSARVNSSP. The whole CDR3 protein reads CASSARVNSSPLHF.

On this clone: The read ends 3 residues shy of where the CDR3 ends; the end is completed using the germline J gene. The chain links TRBV2 to TRBJ2-6, with 8 bases fitting TRBD1. J lost 0 bases, V lost 8 bases, and 9 bases had no gene match. Germline-derived CDR1 and CDR2 are SNHLY and FYNNEI. The CDR3 length is 17 residues. The CDR3 reads CASSGDRFVSGANVLTF. The sequenced CDR3 bases are TGTGCCAGCTCCGGGGACAGGTTCGTCTCTGGGGCCAACGTC. Supplemented by reference TRBV2 and TRBJ2-6, the full variable domain reads EPEVTQTPSHQVTQMGQEVILRCVPISNHLYFYWYRQILGQKVEFLVSFYNNEISEKSEIFDDQFSVERPDGSNFTLKIRSTKLEDSAMYFCASSGDRFVSGANVLTFGAGSRLTVL.

The CDR3 DNA, read in part, is TGTGCCAGGCCCCTAGGTAGGCCCTCCTACGAG. As protein: CARPLGRPSYE. The entire CDR3 protein is CARPLGRPSYEQYF. This chain joins TRBV6-4 and TRBJ2-7; no definite D call. Coverage ceases 3 residues before the CDR3 finishes, and the germline J gene fills in the end. Between the trimmed V and J ends, which lost 9 bases and 0 bases, there was a span of 15 bases. The CDR3 sequence is 14 residues long. CDR1 is MRHNA, CDR2 SNTAGT, per germline.

Of note for this clone: Read sequence stops 3 residues before the CDR3 end, and the germline J gene provides the missing end. V usage is TRBV5-1 and J usage is TRBJ2-5; 11 nucleotides agree with TRBD1. This CDR3 spans 16 amino acids. V gave up 4 bases and J gave up 0 bases; unmatched junction bases: 5. The germline V gene has CDR1 SGHRS and CDR2 YFSETQ. The CDR3 loop is CASSPGTGGYQETQYF. The DNA read from the CDR3 is TGCGCCAGCAGCCCCGGGACAGGGGGTTACCAAGAGACC.

On this clone: The junction and the germline gene differ at one end; a read error may be behind it. The DNA ends 3 residues before the CDR3 does, and the rest of the CDR3 is filled in from the germline J gene. The rearrangement joins TRBV20-1 to TRBJ2-5; weak D call: TRBD2 (6 bases). This CDR3 comprises 14 residues. The V gene's germline CDR1 is DFQATT and CDR2 SNEGSKA (reference sequence). CDR3 DNA (partial): TGCAGTGCGAGAGGAGGGGCAGGGCAAGAGACC. It codes for CSARGGAGQET. The full CDR3 protein is CSARGGAGQETQYF.

The CDR3 is CASSYTTPGEAFF. The CDR3 bases that were read are TGTGCCAGCAGCTACACAACTCCAGGGGAA. This chain links TRBV11-2 with TRBJ1-1; possibly TRBD1 for D (5 bases). The CDR3 is cut off 3 residues early in the read; its end comes from the germline J gene. CDR3 length: 13 amino acids. Per the germline V gene, CDR1 is SGHAT and CDR2 is FQNNGV. Full variable domain (missing parts from reference TRBV11-2 and TRBJ1-1): EAGVAQSPRYKIIEKRQSVAFWCNPISGHATLYWYQQILGQGPKLLIQFQNNGVVDDSQLPKDRFSAERLKGVDSTLKIQPAKLEDSAVYLCASSYTTPGEAFFGQGTRLTVV.

This clone is classed as medium-sized by frequency. The sequenced fragment ends 3 residues before the CDR3 boundary, so the rest is inferred from the germline J gene. This chain links TRBV5-6 with TRBJ2-1, with D unclear. V shed 4 bases and J shed 0 bases, with 11 bases lying between them. This CDR3 has 15 amino acids. The germline V gene encodes CDR1 SGHDT and CDR2 YYEEEE. CDR3 DNA (partial): TGTGCCAGCAGCCCTGATGCGGTCTCCTACAATGAG. Translation gives CASSPDAVSYNE. The full CDR3 protein is CASSPDAVSYNEQFF.

Concerning this clone itself: Sequencing ends 3 residues short of the CDR3 end; the germline J gene provides the rest. This chain connects TRBV5-3 to TRBJ2-3; TRBD2 is a possible D gene (6 bases). TRBV5-3 is marked as an open reading frame, function uncertain. Trimming cost V 4 bases and J 1 base, with 16 bases left between them. The CDR3 totals 16 residues. The CDR3 DNA, read in part, is TGTGCCAGAAGCCCCCCGGGGCGGGGCTGCACAGATACG. As protein: CARSPPGRGCTDT. The complete CDR3 protein is CARSPPGRGCTDTQYF.

Concerning this clone itself: Read sequence stops 3 residues before the CDR3 end, and the germline J gene provides the missing end. The chain combines TRBV20-1 with TRBJ1-1; 7 bases match TRBD1. The CDR3 extends over 15 amino acids. Germline trimming cut 6 bases from V and 1 base from J; bases unmatched to any gene: 11. CDR1 DFQATT and CDR2 SNEGSKA come from the germline V gene (reference sequence). CDR3 residues: CSAPGTAFGNTEAFF. The sequenced part of the CDR3 DNA is TGCAGTGCACCCGGGACAGCCTTTGGGAACACTGAA.

Notes on this clone: The read is 3 residues too short to cover the CDR3 end, so that end is filled in from the germline J gene. The chain carries TRBV20-1 and TRBJ1-3; possibly TRBD1 for D (5 bases). Looked up from germline, CDR1 is DFQATT and CDR2 is SNEGSKA (reference sequence). Trimming removed 2 bases at V and 0 bases at J, with 23 bases between. CDR3 length: 19 amino acids. Incomplete CDR3 DNA: TGCAGTGCTAGACGGGAATTGTTGGGGCCATCCCCCTCTGGAAACACC. Translation: CSARRELLGPSPSGNT. The whole CDR3 sequence reads CSARRELLGPSPSGNTIYF.

About this clone itself: The CDR3 end is not reached by the read, which stops 3 residues before it; the germline J gene fills it in. The V call is TRBV18, the J call TRBJ1-1; 8 bases are a match to TRBD1. Germline CDR1 KGHSH, CDR2 LQKENI. CDR3 length equals 16 residues. CDR3 DNA (partial): TGTGCCAGCTCACCGCGACAGGGGATTTCGGGGCATGGC. Translated: CASSPRQGISGHG. The whole CDR3 is CASSPRQGISGHGAFF. Supplemented by reference TRBV18 and TRBJ1-1, the full variable domain reads NAGVMQNPRHLVRRRGQEARLRCSPMKGHSHVYWYRQLPEEGLKFMVYLQKENIIDESGMPKERFSAEFPKEGPSILRIQQVVRGDSAAYFCASSPRQGISGHGAFFGQGTRLTVV.

To note about this clone: The junction departs from the called germline gene at one end, perhaps through a read error. The read terminates 3 residues before the CDR3 end, so the remaining end is supplied by the germline J gene. Other nucleotide sequences in the sample specify the same CDR3. This chain links TRBV5-1 with TRBJ1-3, with D unresolved. The CDR3 has 16 residues. Germline V gene lookup returns CDR1 SGHRS and CDR2 YFSETQ. This CDR3 reads CASSSQGLHSGNTIYF. The covered CDR3 bases are TGCGCCAGCAGCTCGCAAGGGCTGCACTCTGGAAACACA. Supplemented by reference TRBV5-1 and TRBJ1-3, the full variable domain reads KAGVTQTPRYLIKTRGQQVTLSCSPISGHRSVSWYQQTPGQGLQFLFEYFSETQRNKGNFPGRFSGRQFSNSRSEMNVSTLELGDSALYLCASSSQGLHSGNTIYFGEGSWLTVV.

Comment on this clone: The read ends 3 residues early relative to the CDR3; the germline J gene fills the gap. The V call is TRBV7-6, the J call TRBJ1-4; D is uncertain. V dropped 1 base and J dropped 2 bases, with 8 bases sitting between them. CDR3 length: 15 residues. Germline V lookup: CDR1 SGHVS, CDR2 FNYEAQ. The sequenced CDR3 bases are TGTGCCAGCAGCTTAGGGTTACAGACTAATGAAAAA. Translating it yields CASSLGLQTNEK. The full CDR3 is CASSLGLQTNEKLFF.

With regard to this clone: Sequencing ends 3 residues short of the CDR3 end; the germline J gene provides the rest. V gene TRBV14 combines with J gene TRBJ1-1; TRBD1 is a possible D gene (5 bases). CDR3 length: 12 amino acids. Germline V gene data show CDR1 as SGHDN and CDR2 as FVKESK. The CDR3 is CASSQAQGGAFF. The part of the CDR3 DNA that was read is TGTGCCAGCAGCCAGGCGCAGGGTGGA.